The rows below give T cell receptor beta chains drawn from one sample of a study of CD8 T cells in Susac syndrome. A single record per CDR3 protein comes from TCRdb applying MiXCR to the immunoSEQ multiplex PCR reads. The sample includes tens of thousands of distinct CDR3 sequences, more than 85% of them seen just once. The source material was CD8+ T cells from PBMCs. The source is a human donor in good health. Each CDR3 is given with its conserved first and last residue. Fields, in order: J gene, D gene, V gene, clone size, CDR3 length, CDR3 DNA, CDR3 protein. D genes are given only for firm matches. A clone size is listed for some rows: how often the clone was seen (once, few, many), or a class if it is expanded.

j_call: TRBJ2-5
d_call: -
v_call: TRBV6-1
clone_size: -
cdr3_length: 13
cdr3_nt: TGTGCCAGCAGCCATTATGGGGAAGAGACCCAGTACTTC
cdr3_aa: CASSHYGEETQYF

j_call: TRBJ2-4
d_call: -
v_call: TRBV5-1
clone_size: -
cdr3_length: 15
cdr3_nt: TGCGCCAGCAGCCCAGACAGGACCCGCGGGAACATTCAGTACTTC
cdr3_aa: CASSPDRTRGNIQYF

j_call: TRBJ2-7
d_call: TRBD1
v_call: TRBV12-3/TRBV12-4
clone_size: -
cdr3_length: 15
cdr3_nt: TGTGCCAGCAGTCTGGGACAGGCAGGGATGGGGTCTCAGAACTTC
cdr3_aa: CASSLGQAGMGSQNF

j_call: TRBJ2-6
d_call: -
v_call: TRBV27
clone_size: -
cdr3_length: 14
cdr3_nt: TGTGCCAGCAGTTTAGGGCCTGGGGCCAACGTCCTGACTTTC
cdr3_aa: CASSLGPGANVLTF

j_call: TRBJ2-1
d_call: TRBD2
v_call: TRBV2
clone_size: -
cdr3_length: 15
cdr3_nt: TGTGCCAGCTCCCCGGGGAGCGGGAGGTCCAATGAGCAGTTCTTC
cdr3_aa: CASSPGSGRSNEQFF

j_call: TRBJ2-2
d_call: TRBD2
v_call: TRBV7-6
clone_size: -
cdr3_length: 15
cdr3_nt: TGTGCCAGCAGCAAGGGACTAGCGGGAGCCGGGGAGCTGTTTTTT
cdr3_aa: CASSKGLAGAGELFF

j_call: TRBJ2-7
d_call: -
v_call: TRBV5-1
clone_size: -
cdr3_length: 13
cdr3_nt: TGCGCCAGCAGCCTGCACCAGGGCTACGAGCAGTACTTC
cdr3_aa: CASSLHQGYEQYF

j_call: TRBJ2-3
d_call: -
v_call: TRBV28
clone_size: -
cdr3_length: 15
cdr3_nt: TGTGCCAGCAGCCAAACAGAGGGACCCACAGATACGCAGTATTTT
cdr3_aa: CASSQTEGPTDTQYF

j_call: TRBJ2-7
d_call: -
v_call: TRBV29-1
clone_size: -
cdr3_length: 12
cdr3_nt: TGCAGCGTTGAAGGGGGGCTTGGCGAGCAGTACTTC
cdr3_aa: CSVEGGLGEQYF

j_call: TRBJ1-2
d_call: -
v_call: TRBV30
clone_size: -
cdr3_length: 13
cdr3_nt: TGTGCCTGGAGTGGGAGCCCCTGGGGGGGCTACACCTTC
cdr3_aa: CAWSGSPWGGYTF

j_call: TRBJ2-7
d_call: TRBD2
v_call: TRBV27
clone_size: -
cdr3_length: 13
cdr3_nt: TGTGCCAGCAGTTGGACTAGCGCGTACGAGCAGTACTTC
cdr3_aa: CASSWTSAYEQYF

j_call: TRBJ2-3
d_call: -
v_call: TRBV19
clone_size: -
cdr3_length: 15
cdr3_nt: TGTGCCAGCCATGGTCCGGCGGGACCCACAGATACGCAGTATTTT
cdr3_aa: CASHGPAGPTDTQYF

j_call: TRBJ2-7
d_call: -
v_call: TRBV29-1
clone_size: -
cdr3_length: 15
cdr3_nt: TGCAGCGTTGAAGGGGTGGAGGGGGGCTCCTACGAGCAGTACTTC
cdr3_aa: CSVEGVEGGSYEQYF

j_call: TRBJ2-1
d_call: TRBD2
v_call: TRBV29-1
clone_size: -
cdr3_length: 15
cdr3_nt: TGCAGCGTGCAGGGCGGGAGGGCCCTCCGGGATGAGCAGTTCTTC
cdr3_aa: CSVQGGRALRDEQFF

j_call: TRBJ2-7
d_call: -
v_call: TRBV27
clone_size: -
cdr3_length: 16
cdr3_nt: TGTGCCAGCAGTGTAGCCGCTGGTGTGGGGTTCTACGAGCAGTACTTC
cdr3_aa: CASSVAAGVGFYEQYF

j_call: TRBJ2-1
d_call: -
v_call: TRBV27
clone_size: -
cdr3_length: 16
cdr3_nt: TGTGCCAGCAGTTCGATAGCCTACAGCTCCTACAATGAGCAGTTCTTC
cdr3_aa: CASSSIAYSSYNEQFF

j_call: TRBJ2-7
d_call: -
v_call: TRBV28
clone_size: few
cdr3_length: 13
cdr3_nt: TGTGCCAGCAGTTCGACAGGTTCCTACGAGCAGTACTTC
cdr3_aa: CASSSTGSYEQYF

j_call: TRBJ2-5
d_call: -
v_call: TRBV5-1
clone_size: few
cdr3_length: 13
cdr3_nt: TGCGCCAGCAGTTACGGGGGGCTCGAGACCCAGTACTTC
cdr3_aa: CASSYGGLETQYF

j_call: TRBJ1-2
d_call: -
v_call: TRBV2
clone_size: -
cdr3_length: 16
cdr3_nt: TGTGCCAGCAGGGCCCCCCCCTCGGGACCTAACTATGGCTACACCTTC
cdr3_aa: CASRAPPSGPNYGYTF

j_call: TRBJ2-5
d_call: TRBD1
v_call: TRBV13
clone_size: -
cdr3_length: 16
cdr3_nt: TGTGCCAGCAGCTTAGTATCCGGGACAGGGCAAGAGACCCAGTACTTC
cdr3_aa: CASSLVSGTGQETQYF

j_call: TRBJ1-4
d_call: -
v_call: TRBV5-1
clone_size: -
cdr3_length: 10
cdr3_nt: TGCGCCAGCAAAGGTGAAAAACTGTTTTTT
cdr3_aa: CASKGEKLFF

j_call: TRBJ2-5
d_call: TRBD2
v_call: TRBV11-2
clone_size: -
cdr3_length: 15
cdr3_nt: TGTGCCAGCAGCTTAGGACTAGCGGCCCAAGAGACCCAGTACTTC
cdr3_aa: CASSLGLAAQETQYF

j_call: TRBJ2-7
d_call: -
v_call: TRBV5-1
clone_size: -
cdr3_length: 13
cdr3_nt: TGTGCCAGCAGCCCCGCCGGGGCCTACGAGCAGTACTTC
cdr3_aa: CASSPAGAYEQYF

j_call: TRBJ2-7
d_call: TRBD1
v_call: TRBV15
clone_size: -
cdr3_length: 15
cdr3_nt: TGTGCCACCTCCAACGGACAGGGTTCCTCCTACGAGCAGTACTTC
cdr3_aa: CATSNGQGSSYEQYF

j_call: TRBJ2-7
d_call: TRBD2
v_call: TRBV7-2
clone_size: -
cdr3_length: 16
cdr3_nt: TGTGCCAGCAGCTATCAGCGGGAGCACCCTTCCTACGAGCAGTACTTC
cdr3_aa: CASSYQREHPSYEQYF

j_call: TRBJ2-1
d_call: TRBD1
v_call: TRBV29-1
clone_size: -
cdr3_length: 14
cdr3_nt: TGCAGCTCAGTCGGGACAGGCTCCTACAATGAGCAGTTCTTC
cdr3_aa: CSSVGTGSYNEQFF

j_call: TRBJ2-1
d_call: -
v_call: TRBV3-1
clone_size: -
cdr3_length: 16
cdr3_nt: TGTGCCAGCAGCCAAGAAGGGGAGGTGGTCTACAATGAGCAGTTCTTC
cdr3_aa: CASSQEGEVVYNEQFF

j_call: TRBJ2-2
d_call: TRBD1
v_call: TRBV4-1
clone_size: -
cdr3_length: 14
cdr3_nt: TGCGCCAGCAGTCTTTCACAGGGGACCGGGGAGCCGTTTTTT
cdr3_aa: CASSLSQGTGEPFF

j_call: TRBJ2-7
d_call: -
v_call: TRBV3-1
clone_size: -
cdr3_length: 15
cdr3_nt: TGTGCCAGCAGCCACCGGGACGGACTAACCTACGAGCAGTACTTC
cdr3_aa: CASSHRDGLTYEQYF

j_call: TRBJ1-5
d_call: -
v_call: TRBV7-2
clone_size: -
cdr3_length: 15
cdr3_nt: TGTGCCAGCAGCTTAGGTATTGGCACCCATCAGCCCCAGCATTTT
cdr3_aa: CASSLGIGTHQPQHF

j_call: TRBJ1-2
d_call: TRBD1
v_call: TRBV7-9
clone_size: -
cdr3_length: 14
cdr3_nt: TGTGCCAGCAGCCTAGCGGACAGGGGTTATGGCTACACCTTC
cdr3_aa: CASSLADRGYGYTF

j_call: TRBJ2-1
d_call: -
v_call: TRBV30
clone_size: -
cdr3_length: 14
cdr3_nt: TGTGCCTGGAGTATGGGGGAGTCATACAATGAGCAGTTCTTC
cdr3_aa: CAWSMGESYNEQFF

j_call: TRBJ2-7
d_call: TRBD2
v_call: TRBV27
clone_size: -
cdr3_length: 14
cdr3_nt: TGTGCCAGCAGTTTAGCGGGAGGGCTCTACGAGCAGTACTTC
cdr3_aa: CASSLAGGLYEQYF

j_call: TRBJ1-2
d_call: -
v_call: TRBV4-2
clone_size: once
cdr3_length: 13
cdr3_nt: TGTGCCAGCAGCCTTGGCCATCCGGATGGCTACACCTTC
cdr3_aa: CASSLGHPDGYTF

j_call: TRBJ2-3
d_call: TRBD2
v_call: TRBV7-8
clone_size: once
cdr3_length: 16
cdr3_nt: TGTGCCAGCAGCCGGGGGGCGGGAGGGCGCACAGATACGCAGTATTTT
cdr3_aa: CASSRGAGGRTDTQYF

j_call: TRBJ2-6
d_call: -
v_call: TRBV5-1
clone_size: -
cdr3_length: 19
cdr3_nt: TGCGCCAGCAGCTTGGCCGTAGAAGGGATTAGCTCTGGGGCCAACGTCCTGACTTTC
cdr3_aa: CASSLAVEGISSGANVLTF

j_call: TRBJ2-5
d_call: -
v_call: TRBV27
clone_size: -
cdr3_length: 13
cdr3_nt: TGTGCCAGCAGTTTAAAGGTCCAAGAGACCCAGTACTTC
cdr3_aa: CASSLKVQETQYF